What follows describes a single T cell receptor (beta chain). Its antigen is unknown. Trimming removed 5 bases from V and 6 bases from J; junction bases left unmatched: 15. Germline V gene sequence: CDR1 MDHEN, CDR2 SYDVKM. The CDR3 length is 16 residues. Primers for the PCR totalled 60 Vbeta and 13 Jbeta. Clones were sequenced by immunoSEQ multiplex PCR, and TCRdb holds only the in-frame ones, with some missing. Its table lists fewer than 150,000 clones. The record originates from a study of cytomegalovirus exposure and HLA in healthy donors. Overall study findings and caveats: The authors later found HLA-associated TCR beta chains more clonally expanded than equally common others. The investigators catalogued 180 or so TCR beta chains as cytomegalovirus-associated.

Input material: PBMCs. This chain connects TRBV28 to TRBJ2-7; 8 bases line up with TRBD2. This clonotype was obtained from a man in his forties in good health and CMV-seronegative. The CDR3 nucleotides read TGTGCCAGCAGTCGAAGAACTAGCGGCTATGTAGGCGAGCAGTACTTC. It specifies CASSRRTSGYVGEQYF.